This record covers a single T cell receptor (beta chain). Its antigen is unknown. This specimen comes from a study of CD8 T cells in ankylosing spondylitis. Overall study findings and caveats: Within ankylosing spondylitis blood, a TCR beta motif made up of eight or nine highly homologous variants appeared to be characteristic.

The authors made TCR beta libraries by quantitative 5'-RACE with molecular barcodes. A single record per CDR3 protein comes from TCRdb applying MiXCR to the 5' RACE reads. The table records hundreds of thousands of distinct CDR3 sequences, roughly 26% of them present only once. Germline-derived CDR1 and CDR2 are SQVTM and ANQGSEA. J lost 2 bases, V lost 3 bases, and 4 bases had no gene match. The CDR3 sequence is 14 residues long. The sequencing sample was made of blood, either unsorted or a sorted T cell fraction (not recorded which). The sequence was collected from a male donor with ankylosing spondylitis or in good health (not recorded which). The chain couples TRBV29-1 to TRBJ2-1, with 7 bases aligning to TRBD2. CDR3 sequence (DNA): TGCAGCGTTGACCGCGGGACTACCTACAATGAGCAGTTCTTC. It encodes CSVDRGTTYNEQFF.